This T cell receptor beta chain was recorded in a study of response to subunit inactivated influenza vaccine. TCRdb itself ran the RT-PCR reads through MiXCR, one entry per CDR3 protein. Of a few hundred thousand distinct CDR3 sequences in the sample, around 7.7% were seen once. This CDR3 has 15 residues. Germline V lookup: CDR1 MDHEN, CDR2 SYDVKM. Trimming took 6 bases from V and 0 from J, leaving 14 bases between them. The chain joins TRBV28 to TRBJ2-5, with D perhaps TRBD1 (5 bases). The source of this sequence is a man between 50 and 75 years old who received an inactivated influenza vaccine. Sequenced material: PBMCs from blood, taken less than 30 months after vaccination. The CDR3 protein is CASSEGDGHQETQYF. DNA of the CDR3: TGTGCCAGCAGCGAAGGGGATGGGCACCAAGAGACCCAGTACTTC.